Each of the 30 T cell receptor beta chains below was sequenced from the same sample in a study of control samples from healthy donors and cancer patients. Measured with immunoSEQ multiplex PCR; TCRdb has only the in-frame clones, and not every one. The repertoire holds some 130,000 clones, 75% to 95% seen once, with approximately 8.6% in the top ten. The material sequenced was blood. All receptors derive from a man aged 18 to 35 in good health.

V gene TRBV7-2 combines with J gene TRBJ1-1; D is uncertain. V lost 1 base, J lost 3 bases, and 0 bases lay in between. CDR1 and CDR2 from the germline V gene are SGHTA and FQGNSA. The CDR3 runs 11 residues. The CDR3 DNA follows: TGTGCCAGCAGCTTAGACACTGAAGCTTTCTTT. This translates into CASSLDTEAFF.

The chain joins TRBV6-6 to TRBJ2-7, with 8 bases aligning to TRBD1. The CDR3 is made up of 14 amino acids. V shed 5 bases, J shed 2 bases, and the junction held 5 bases outside the gene matches. Per germline, CDR1 MNHNY and CDR2 SVGAGI (reference sequence). This CDR3 reads CASSRQGLAYEQYF. CDR3 sequence (DNA): TGTGCCAGCAGTAGACAGGGGTTGGCCTACGAGCAGTACTTC.

CDR3 nucleotides: TGTGCCAGCAGTGACTCCGATAGGGGGGACACTGAAGCTTTCTTT. This encodes CASSDSDRGDTEAFF. The rearrangement links TRBV6-4 to TRBJ1-1, with a weak D call TRBD1 (6 bases). The V gene lost 0 bases and the J gene lost 3 bases, with 11 bases spanning the gap. CDR1 and CDR2 (germline): MRHNA, SNTAGT. The CDR3 has 15 residues.

V is TRBV4-1 and J is TRBJ1-1; TRBD1 agrees at 12 bases. J gave up 1 base and V 0 bases, and 9 bases lay outside the gene matches. CDR1 is MGHRA and CDR2 is YSYEKL in the germline V gene. The CDR3 totals 19 residues. CDR3 loop: CASSQEVSGTGGKNTEAFF. CDR3 in DNA: TGCGCCAGCAGCCAAGAAGTCTCCGGGACAGGGGGCAAGAACACTGAAGCTTTCTTT.

The chain carries TRBV6-1 and TRBJ1-1, with TRBD1 matching over 10 bases. Germline CDR1 is MNHNS and CDR2 is SASEGT. V shed 1 base and J 5 bases; nucleotides not matched to a gene: 4. CDR3 length: 15 residues. CDR3 loop: CASSEGGQGSTEAFF. DNA of the CDR3: TGTGCCAGCAGTGAAGGGGGACAGGGGAGTACTGAAGCTTTCTTT.

V and J are TRBV4-1 and TRBJ2-5; no reliable D call. Germline loops: CDR1 MGHRA, CDR2 YSYEKL. Trimming cost V 0 bases and J 6 bases, with 8 bases left between them. The CDR3 length is 13 residues. The CDR3 sequence is CASSQDNPKTQYF. The CDR3 nucleotides read TGCGCCAGCAGCCAAGATAATCCCAAGACCCAGTACTTC.

The chain combines TRBV11-1 with TRBJ1-1; the D gene is possibly TRBD1 (6 bases). CDR1 and CDR2 (germline): SGHAT, FQDESV (reference sequence). There are 14 residues in the CDR3. V lost 0 bases and J lost 5, with 10 bases in between. CDR3 DNA sequence: TGTGCCAGCAGCTTAGCAGGGCAGGGGACTGAAGCTTTCTTT. Protein sequence: CASSLAGQGTEAFF. The whole variable domain, filled in from reference TRBV11-1 and TRBJ1-1, reads EAEVAQSPRYKITEKSQAVAFWCDPISGHATLYWYRQILGQGPELLVQFQDESVVDDSQLPKDRFSAERLKGVDSTLKIQPAELGDSAMYLCASSLAGQGTEAFFGQGTRLTVV.

The CDR3 reads CAWSVAGFGGYTF. The CDR3 region has the DNA TGTGCCTGGAGTGTAGCGGGGTTCGGTGGCTACACCTTC. V gene TRBV30 combines with J gene TRBJ1-2; D not resolved. V lost 0 bases to trimming and J lost 7 bases, with 12 bases between them. The V gene's germline CDR1 is GTSNPN and CDR2 SVGIG (reference sequence). This CDR3 region has 13 residues.

The genes are TRBV6-1 and TRBJ2-1, with 9 bases matching TRBD1. The V and J ends lost 2 bases and 5 bases, in that order; junction bases with no gene match: 10. The CDR3 is made up of 17 amino acids. CDR1 MNHNS and CDR2 SASEGT come from the germline V gene. The CDR3 reads CASSEMLRTGENNEQFF. DNA for the CDR3: TGTGCCAGCAGTGAAATGTTAAGGACAGGGGAAAACAATGAGCAGTTCTTC.

The chain employs TRBV5-1 and TRBJ2-3; TRBD1 is a possible D gene (7 bases). Trimming pared 1 base from V and 4 bases from J, leaving 13 bases between. The germline gives CDR1 SGHRS, CDR2 YFSETQ. There are 15 residues in the CDR3. CDR3 sequence reads: CASSLSPRGADTQYF. Here the CDR3 DNA reads TGCGCCAGCAGCTTGAGCCCCAGGGGGGCAGATACGCAGTATTTT.

This sequence joins TRBV6-5 and TRBJ2-2, with D tentatively TRBD1 (6 bases). This CDR3 spans 13 amino acids. V was shortened by 4 bases and J by 6 bases, with 9 bases between the two germline ends. Germline CDR1 reads MNHEY; CDR2 reads SVGAGI. This CDR3 reads CASSFRQAGELFF. CDR3 in DNA: TGTGCCAGCAGTTTTCGACAGGCCGGGGAGCTGTTTTTT.

This rearrangement joins TRBV6-1 to TRBJ1-5; D is ambiguous. Germline assignment: CDR1 MNHNS and CDR2 SASEGT. Trimming took 2 bases from V and 3 from J, leaving 5 bases between them. The CDR3 runs to 13 residues. In nucleotides, the CDR3 is TGTGCCAGCAGTGAAAACGTCAATCAGCCCCAGCATTTT. Translation: CASSENVNQPQHF.

This clone was observed a single time. The chain links TRBV19 to TRBJ2-6; no clear D. Germline CDR1 and CDR2: LNHDA and SQIVND (reference sequence). The ends were cut back, 3 bases at V and 8 bases at J, with 14 bases in the middle. The CDR3 contains 15 residues. This chain's CDR3 is CASSIYGKGSNVLTF. For the CDR3, the DNA is TGTGCCAGTAGTATTTACGGAAAAGGGTCCAACGTCCTGACTTTC.

The J gene is TRBJ1-1, the V gene TRBV25-1, with a weak D call TRBD1 (5 bases). Deletions cut 5 bases from V and 1 base from J, with 8 bases between. Germline V gene sequence: CDR1 MGHDK, CDR2 SYGVNS. The CDR3 loop spans 13 amino acids. CDR3 region: CASSSGQNTEAFF. In DNA, the CDR3 is TGTGCCAGCAGTTCCGGACAGAACACTGAAGCTTTCTTT.

The chain employs TRBV7-9 and TRBJ1-1, with a possible D match to TRBD1 (6 bases). Germline V gives CDR1 SEHNR, CDR2 FQNEAQ (reference sequence). The CDR3 is made up of 15 amino acids. V was trimmed by 0 bases and J by 3 bases, leaving 11 bases between them. CDR3 sequence (DNA): TGTGCCAGCAGCTTAGCGGCAGGGGTGCACACTGAAGCTTTCTTT. This gives the protein CASSLAAGVHTEAFF.

The chain employs TRBV6-5 and TRBJ2-3; 7 positions agree with TRBD1. From germline, CDR1 is MNHEY and CDR2 SVGAGI. After removal of 6 bases from V and 6 bases from J, the junction contained 6 bases not matched to a gene. This CDR3 contains 13 residues. The DNA of the CDR3 is TGTGCCAGCAGGAGAGACAGGGTTGATACGCAGTATTTT. Its protein is CASRRDRVDTQYF.

The chain has TRBV12-5 and TRBJ1-4; weak D call: TRBD1 (5 bases). Germline-derived CDR1 and CDR2 are LGHNT and FRNRAP. The CDR3 consists of 14 residues. V lost 0 bases and J 8 bases, leaving 10 bases between the germline ends. In nucleotides, the CDR3 is TGTGCTAGTGGTTTGGTAGGGGCTGGAGAAAAACTGTTTTTT. Translating it yields CASGLVGAGEKLFF.

The V gene is TRBV18, the J gene TRBJ1-2; D is unclear. Germline lookup yields CDR1 KGHSH and CDR2 LQKENI. The ends were cut back, 4 bases at V and 4 bases at J, with 10 bases in the middle. This CDR3 comprises 13 residues. Here the CDR3 DNA reads TGTGCCAGCTCACACGACCTCAGCTATGGCTACACCTTC. Amino acid sequence: CASSHDLSYGYTF. Complete variable domain (other parts from reference TRBV18 and TRBJ1-2): NAGVMQNPRHLVRRRGQEARLRCSPMKGHSHVYWYRQLPEEGLKFMVYLQKENIIDESGMPKERFSAEFPKEGPSILRIQQVVRGDSAAYFCASSHDLSYGYTFGSGTRLTVV.

V gene TRBV7-9 combines with J gene TRBJ1-1; TRBD1 aligns across 9 bases. This CDR3 has 15 amino acids. The ends lost 5 bases at V and 5 bases at J; junction bases unmatched: 9. Germline-derived CDR1 and CDR2 are SEHNR and FQNEAQ (reference sequence). The CDR3 spells CASSPGGQGGTEAFF. The CDR3 DNA sequence: TGTGCCAGCAGCCCCGGGGGACAGGGAGGAACTGAAGCTTTCTTT.

The CDR3, as DNA: TGTGCCAGCAGTGAATGGGCAGGGGGAGATACGCAGTATTTT. Translation: CASSEWAGGDTQYF. This chain uses TRBV2 with TRBJ2-3; 7 bases agree with TRBD1. V was pared by 2 bases and J by 5 bases, with 4 bases of the junction left unmatched. Germline CDR1 and CDR2: SNHLY and FYNNEI. The CDR3 has 14 residues.

The DNA of the CDR3 is TGTGCCAGCAGATCTACCCTGAACACTGAAGCTTTCTTT. It encodes CASRSTLNTEAFF. The chain employs TRBV7-3 and TRBJ1-1, with D hard to call. Germline V CDR1 and CDR2: SGHTA, FQGTGA. The CDR3 contains 13 residues. Trimming shortened V by 6 bases and J by 0 bases, and 8 bases separated the two germline ends.

This rearrangement joins TRBV5-1 to TRBJ2-7, with a weak D call TRBD2 (5 bases). V lost 4 bases and J 3 bases, leaving 11 bases between the germline ends. This CDR3 has 13 amino acids. CDR1 and CDR2 (germline): SGHRS, YFSETQ. Here the CDR3 reads CASSPEAVYEQYF. CDR3 nucleotide sequence: TGCGCCAGCAGCCCGGAGGCAGTCTACGAGCAGTACTTC. Together with reference TRBV5-1 and TRBJ2-7, the CDR3 gives the full variable domain: KAGVTQTPRYLIKTRGQQVTLSCSPISGHRSVSWYQQTPGQGLQFLFEYFSETQRNKGNFPGRFSGRQFSNSRSEMNVSTLELGDSALYLCASSPEAVYEQYFGPGTRLTVT.

The chain couples TRBV3-1 (or the pseudogene TRBV3-2) to TRBJ1-2; TRBD1 might be the D (5 bases). Germline CDR1 is LGHDT and CDR2 is YNNKEL (reference sequence). The V end lost 3 bases, the J end lost 4 bases, and 15 bases lay between the germline ends. The CDR3 covers 15 residues. The CDR3 DNA is TGTGCCAGCAGCCAGACGACAGAGAGCATCTATGGCTACACCTTC. Translating it yields CASSQTTESIYGYTF.

This chain uses TRBV18 with TRBJ1-6; no definite D call. CDR3 length equals 15 residues. Germline CDR1 is KGHSH and CDR2 is LQKENI. The V end lost 3 bases, the J end lost 0 bases, and 6 bases lay between the germline ends. CDR3 in DNA: TGTGCCAGCTCACCCGGCAGCTCCTATAATTCACCCCTCCACTTT. It codes for CASSPGSSYNSPLHF.

The genes are TRBV3-1 (or the pseudogene TRBV3-2) and TRBJ1-2, with 9 positions matching TRBD1. The CDR3 contains 14 residues. Germline CDR1 reads LGHDT; CDR2 reads YNNKEL (reference sequence). V dropped 2 bases and J dropped 8; count of bases not matched to a gene: 6. CDR3 sequence: CASSQLPGQGGYTF. The CDR3 DNA is TGTGCCAGCAGCCAACTCCCGGGACAGGGCGGCTACACCTTC.

The chain employs TRBV6-5 and TRBJ1-1; 7 nucleotides align to TRBD1. This CDR3 has 15 residues. The J segment lost 1 base and the V segment lost 10 bases, leaving 12 bases of the junction unmatched. Looked up from germline, CDR1 is MNHEY and CDR2 is SVGAGI. As DNA, the CDR3 is TGTGCCACCCGAGGGGGCCAAATTAAGAACACTGAAGCTTTCTTT. As protein: CATRGGQIKNTEAFF.

The V gene is TRBV5-1, the J gene TRBJ1-4; D possibly corresponds to TRBD1 (5 bases). Looked up from germline, CDR1 is SGHRS and CDR2 is YFSETQ. The CDR3 has 14 residues. V lost 3 bases and J 8 bases, leaving 14 bases between the germline ends. DNA of the CDR3: TGCGCCAGCAGCTCCGAAGGGGAAGGGGAAAAACTGTTTTTT. Its translation is CASSSEGEGEKLFF.

The count of this clone is one. This chain links TRBV6-5 with TRBJ1-2; maybe TRBD1 (6 bases). The CDR3 sequence is 14 residues long. Germline V gives CDR1 MNHEY, CDR2 SVGAGI. Deletions cut 5 bases from V and 4 bases from J, with 14 bases between. CDR3 protein: CASSQTGNSYGYTF. The CDR3, as DNA: TGTGCCAGCAGTCAAACAGGGAATAGCTATGGCTACACCTTC.

The V call is TRBV5-4, the J call TRBJ1-5; D is unresolved. Looked up from germline, CDR1 is SGHNT and CDR2 is YYREEE (reference sequence). The length of the CDR3 is 15 residues. The V end lost 0 bases, the J end lost 6 bases, and 13 bases lay between the germline ends. DNA for the CDR3: TGTGCCAGCAGCTTGGAGAAGGCCTATCCTCAGCCCCAGCATTTT. Its translation: CASSLEKAYPQPQHF.

The chain has TRBV3-1 (or the pseudogene TRBV3-2) and TRBJ1-6; TRBD1 is a possible D gene (5 bases). The CDR3 length is 15 residues. The germline gives CDR1 LGHDT, CDR2 YNNKEL (reference sequence). Between the trimmed V and J ends, which lost 1 base and 2 bases, there was a span of 6 bases. CDR3 amino acids: CASSQGQTYNSPLHF. CDR3 DNA: TGTGCCAGCAGCCAAGGACAGACCTATAATTCACCCCTCCACTTT.